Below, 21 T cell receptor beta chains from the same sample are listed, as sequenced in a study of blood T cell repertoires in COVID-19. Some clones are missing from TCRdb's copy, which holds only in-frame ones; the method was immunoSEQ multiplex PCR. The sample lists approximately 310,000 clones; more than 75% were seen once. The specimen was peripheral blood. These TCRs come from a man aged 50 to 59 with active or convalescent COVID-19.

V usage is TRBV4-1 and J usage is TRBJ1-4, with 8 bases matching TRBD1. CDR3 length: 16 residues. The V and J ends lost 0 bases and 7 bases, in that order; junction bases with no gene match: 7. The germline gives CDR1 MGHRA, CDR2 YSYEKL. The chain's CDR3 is CASSQEFRGPSEKLFF. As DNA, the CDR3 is TGCGCCAGCAGCCAAGAATTCAGGGGGCCGAGTGAAAAACTGTTTTTT.

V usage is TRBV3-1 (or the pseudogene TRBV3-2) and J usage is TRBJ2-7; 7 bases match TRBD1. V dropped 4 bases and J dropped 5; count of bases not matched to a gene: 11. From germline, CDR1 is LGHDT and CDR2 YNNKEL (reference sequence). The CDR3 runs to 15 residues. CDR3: CASSRLVDRAHEQYF. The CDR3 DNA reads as TGTGCCAGCAGCCGACTCGTCGACAGGGCCCACGAGCAGTACTTC.

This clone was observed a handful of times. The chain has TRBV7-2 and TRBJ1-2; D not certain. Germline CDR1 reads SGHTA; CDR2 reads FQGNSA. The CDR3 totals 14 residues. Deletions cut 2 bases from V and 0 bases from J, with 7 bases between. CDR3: CASSLNRANYGYTF. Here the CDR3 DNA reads TGTGCCAGCAGCTTAAACCGAGCTAACTATGGCTACACCTTC. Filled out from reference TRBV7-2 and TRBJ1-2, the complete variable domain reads GAGVSQSPSNKVTEKGKDVELRCDPISGHTALYWYRQSLGQGLEFLIYFQGNSAPDKSGLPSDRFSAERTGGSVSTLTIQRTQQEDSAVYLCASSLNRANYGYTFGSGTRLTVV.

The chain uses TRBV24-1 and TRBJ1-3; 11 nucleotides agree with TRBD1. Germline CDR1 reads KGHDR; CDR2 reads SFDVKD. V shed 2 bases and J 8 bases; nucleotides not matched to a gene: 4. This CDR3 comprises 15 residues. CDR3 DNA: TGTGCCACCAGTGATTCCGGACAGGGGGCGGACACCATATATTTT. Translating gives CATSDSGQGADTIYF.

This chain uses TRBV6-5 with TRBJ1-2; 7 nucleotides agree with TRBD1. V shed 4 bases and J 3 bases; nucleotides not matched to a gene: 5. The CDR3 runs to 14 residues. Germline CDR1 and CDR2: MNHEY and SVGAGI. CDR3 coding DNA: TGTGCCAGCAGTTCGGACAGGAGAGACTATGGCTACACCTTC. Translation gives CASSSDRRDYGYTF.

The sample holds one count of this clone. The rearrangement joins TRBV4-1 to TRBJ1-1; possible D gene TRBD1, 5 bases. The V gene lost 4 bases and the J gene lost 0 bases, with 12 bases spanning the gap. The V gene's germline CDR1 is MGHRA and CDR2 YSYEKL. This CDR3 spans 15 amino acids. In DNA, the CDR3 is TGCGCCAGCAGCCGAGGAGACAGCGTGAACACTGAAGCTTTCTTT. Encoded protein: CASSRGDSVNTEAFF.

The CDR3 coding sequence is TGTGCCAGCAGTGAAATCGCTAACTATGGCTACACCTTC. It specifies CASSEIANYGYTF. This rearrangement joins TRBV2 to TRBJ1-2, with D uncertain. Trimming pared 2 bases from V and 0 bases from J, leaving 4 bases between. Germline CDR1 reads SNHLY; CDR2 reads FYNNEI. This CDR3 spans 13 amino acids.

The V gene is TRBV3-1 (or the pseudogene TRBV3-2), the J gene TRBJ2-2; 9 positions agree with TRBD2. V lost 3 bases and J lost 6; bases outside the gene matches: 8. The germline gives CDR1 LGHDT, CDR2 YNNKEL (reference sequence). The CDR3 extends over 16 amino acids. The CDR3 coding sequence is TGTGCCAGCAGCCACCCACCCGGGACTAGCTCCGGGGAGCTGTTTTTT. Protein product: CASSHPPGTSSGELFF.

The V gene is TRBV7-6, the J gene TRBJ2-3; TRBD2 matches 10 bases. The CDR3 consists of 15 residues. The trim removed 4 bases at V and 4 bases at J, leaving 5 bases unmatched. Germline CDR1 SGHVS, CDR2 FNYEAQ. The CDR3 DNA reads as TGTGCCAGCAGCTCGAGACTAGCGGGTCCAGATACGCAGTATTTT. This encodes CASSSRLAGPDTQYF.

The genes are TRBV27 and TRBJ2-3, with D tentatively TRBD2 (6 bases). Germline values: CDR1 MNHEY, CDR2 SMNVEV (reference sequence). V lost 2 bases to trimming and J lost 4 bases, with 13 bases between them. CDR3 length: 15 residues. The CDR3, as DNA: TGTGCCAGCAGTTTACGGGCGGGACCCCCAGATACGCAGTATTTT. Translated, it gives CASSLRAGPPDTQYF.

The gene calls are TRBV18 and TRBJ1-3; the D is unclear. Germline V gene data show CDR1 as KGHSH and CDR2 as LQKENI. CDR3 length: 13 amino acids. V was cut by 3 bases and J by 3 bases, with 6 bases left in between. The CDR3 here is CASSPGYGNTIYF. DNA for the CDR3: TGTGCCAGCTCACCCGGTTATGGAAACACCATATATTTT.

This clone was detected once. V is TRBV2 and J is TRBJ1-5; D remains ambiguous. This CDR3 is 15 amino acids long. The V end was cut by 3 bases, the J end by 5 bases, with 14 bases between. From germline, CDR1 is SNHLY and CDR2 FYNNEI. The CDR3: CASSEEGSFYQPQHF. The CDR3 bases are TGTGCCAGCAGTGAGGAGGGCAGCTTCTATCAGCCCCAGCATTTT.

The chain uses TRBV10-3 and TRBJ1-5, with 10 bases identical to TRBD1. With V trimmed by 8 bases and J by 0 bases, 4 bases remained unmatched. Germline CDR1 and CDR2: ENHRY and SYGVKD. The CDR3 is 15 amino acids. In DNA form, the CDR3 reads TGTGCCATCGGACAGGGGGGGTCTAGCAATCAGCCCCAGCATTTT. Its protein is CAIGQGGSSNQPQHF.

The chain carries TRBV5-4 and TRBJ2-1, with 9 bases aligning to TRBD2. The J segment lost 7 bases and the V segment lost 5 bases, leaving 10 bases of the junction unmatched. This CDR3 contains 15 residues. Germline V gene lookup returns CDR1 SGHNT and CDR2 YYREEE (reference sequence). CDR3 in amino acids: CASSPGGGALNEQFF. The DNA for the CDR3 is TGTGCCAGCAGTCCGGGCGGGGGGGCCTTGAATGAGCAGTTCTTC.

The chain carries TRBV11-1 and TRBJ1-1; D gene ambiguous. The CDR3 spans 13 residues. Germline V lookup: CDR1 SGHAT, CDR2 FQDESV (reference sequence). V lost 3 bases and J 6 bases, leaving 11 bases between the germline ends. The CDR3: CASSFPSGAEAFF. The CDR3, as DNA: TGTGCCAGCAGCTTTCCTTCCGGGGCTGAAGCTTTCTTT.

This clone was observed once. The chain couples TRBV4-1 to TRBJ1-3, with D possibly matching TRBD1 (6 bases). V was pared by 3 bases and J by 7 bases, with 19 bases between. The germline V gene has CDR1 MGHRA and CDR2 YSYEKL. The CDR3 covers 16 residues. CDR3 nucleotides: TGCGCCAGCAGCCACGCACAGGGTTCGAGGGAGAACACCATATATTTT. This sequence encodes CASSHAQGSRENTIYF.

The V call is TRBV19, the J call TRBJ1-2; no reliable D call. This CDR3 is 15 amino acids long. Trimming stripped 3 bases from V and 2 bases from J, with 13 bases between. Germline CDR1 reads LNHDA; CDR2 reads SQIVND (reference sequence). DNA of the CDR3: TGTGCCAGTAGTATGACCGGAGCTCCCAACTATGGCTACACCTTC. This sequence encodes CASSMTGAPNYGYTF.

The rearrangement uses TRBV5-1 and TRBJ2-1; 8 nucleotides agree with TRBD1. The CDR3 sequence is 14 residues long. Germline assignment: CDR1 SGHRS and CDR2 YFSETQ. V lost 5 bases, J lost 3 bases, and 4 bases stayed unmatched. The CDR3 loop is CASSETGDYNEQFF. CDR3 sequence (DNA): TGCGCCAGCAGTGAGACAGGGGACTACAATGAGCAGTTCTTC.

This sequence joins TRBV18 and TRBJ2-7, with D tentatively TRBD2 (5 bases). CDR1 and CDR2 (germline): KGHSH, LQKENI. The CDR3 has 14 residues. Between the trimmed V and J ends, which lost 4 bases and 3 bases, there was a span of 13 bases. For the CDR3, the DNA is TGTGCCAGCTCACAGAGGGCGGGCTTCTACGAGCAGTACTTC. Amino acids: CASSQRAGFYEQYF.

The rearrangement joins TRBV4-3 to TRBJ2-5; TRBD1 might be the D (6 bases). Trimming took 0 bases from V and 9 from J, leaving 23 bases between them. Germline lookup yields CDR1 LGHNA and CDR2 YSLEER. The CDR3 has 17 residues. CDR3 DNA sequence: TGCGCCAGCAGCCAAGATAGGGCAGGGGTCGGGCTTAGGCCCCAGTACTTC. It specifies CASSQDRAGVGLRPQYF.

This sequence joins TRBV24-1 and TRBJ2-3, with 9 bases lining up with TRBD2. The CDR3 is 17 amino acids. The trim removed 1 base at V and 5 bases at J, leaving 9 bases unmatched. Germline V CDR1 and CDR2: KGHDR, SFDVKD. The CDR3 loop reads CATSDFGYSGGKDTQYF. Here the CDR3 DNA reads TGTGCCACCAGTGATTTCGGGTATAGCGGGGGCAAAGATACGCAGTATTTT.